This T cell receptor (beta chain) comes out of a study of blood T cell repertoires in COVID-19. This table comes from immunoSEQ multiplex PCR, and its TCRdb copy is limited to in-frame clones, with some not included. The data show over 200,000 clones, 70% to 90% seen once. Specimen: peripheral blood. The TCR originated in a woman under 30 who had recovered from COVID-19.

CDR3: CASSFGRGYNEQFF. The CDR3, as DNA: TGTGCCAGCAGCTTCGGAAGGGGTTACAATGAGCAGTTCTTC. The chain recombines TRBV7-3 with TRBJ2-1; tentatively, D is TRBD1 (5 bases). V lost 3 bases to trimming and J lost 4 bases, with 10 bases between them. CDR1 SGHTA and CDR2 FQGTGA come from the germline V gene. This CDR3 comprises 14 residues.